This TCR beta chain was obtained from a study of blood T cell repertoires in COVID-19. Study summary: Sources were T cells, B-cell-depleted T cells, or PBMCs; the material itself was cDNA or gDNA.

Authors' methods: Estimated nucleated cell counts came from reference gene primer amplification. Sequencing was performed with immunoSEQ multiplex PCR; in TCRdb, only in-frame clones are kept and a portion is missing. V, J and clone size derive from that table, while D and trimming were established from the DNA sequence. Among 210,000 or so clones listed, over 75% were seen once. Residents of under 25 US areas, aged roughly 18 to 89 years, made up the participants. Cohort assignment relied on participant-reported clinical history. The CDR3 covers 14 residues. CDR1 is LGHDT and CDR2 is YNNKEL in the germline V gene (reference sequence). The germline V and J ends were trimmed by 4 bases and 3 bases, with 9 bases remaining between them.

The chain recombines TRBV3-1 (or the pseudogene TRBV3-2) with TRBJ2-2; weak D call: TRBD2 (5 bases). The sequenced sample was PBMCs or T cells enriched from blood (not recorded which). This sequence originates from a woman aged 25-40 years who had been exposed to COVID-19. For the CDR3, the DNA is TGTGCCAGCAGCCCAGACGGGGACACCGGGGAGCTGTTTTTT. This gives the protein CASSPDGDTGELFF.